The source of this T cell receptor (beta chain) is a study of response to subunit inactivated influenza vaccine. General study results and limits: A suggestion made by the authors is that each seasonal influenza vaccination recruits few new T cells.

In regard to this clonotype: The antigen remains undetermined.

V was shortened by 1 base and J by 1 base, with 11 bases between the two germline ends. CDR3 length: 16 amino acids. CDR1 is SNHLY and CDR2 is FYNNEI in the germline V gene. TCRdb reprocessed the RT-PCR reads via MiXCR and lists one record per CDR3 protein. Here the sample spans around 750,000 distinct CDR3 sequences, roughly 20% being singletons. V usage is TRBV2 and J usage is TRBJ2-4; no firm D call. This TCR came from a man in his fifties or sixties who received an inactivated influenza vaccine. The sample in question was PBMCs from blood, obtained 5 to 6 days after vaccination. CDR3 in amino acids: CASSEDRFLAKNIQYF. The CDR3 nucleotides read TGTGCCAGCAGTGAAGATCGGTTCCTGGCCAAAAACATTCAGTACTTC.